This T cell receptor beta chain was observed in a study of beta chain features in type 1 diabetes. This CDR3 comprises 15 residues. The trim removed 5 bases at V and 2 bases at J, leaving 8 bases unmatched. CDR1 is LNHNV, CDR2 YYDKDF, per germline (reference sequence). Whole-study results and caveats: The study found moderately but significantly shorter TCRB CDR3s in all four CD4+ subsets of Type 1 diabetes patients. TCRB rearrangement may or may not be influenced by HLA type; here this remained unresolved.

Comment on this clone: The antigen remains unidentified.

All of the isolated RNA was reverse transcribed, so expressed TCRB transcripts were sequenced. Samples of naive, central memory and regulatory T cells yielded a mean of approximately 3.9 million reads. The method was immunoSEQ multiplex PCR; TCRdb's version includes in-frame clones alone and lacks a portion of them. The repertoire includes 250,000 to 400,000 clones, around 13% of them detected once, and about 6.7% sits in the top ten. Sequences were obtained from central memory CD4+ T cells from blood. The receptor comes from a man aged 25-40 years in good health. The chain links TRBV15 to TRBJ1-2, with 7 bases that match TRBD1. The CDR3 is CATSPGTAANYGYTF. The CDR3 region has the DNA TGTGCCACCAGCCCCGGGACAGCTGCAAACTATGGCTACACCTTC.